This T cell receptor beta chain was identified in a study of T cell repertoires in cytomegalovirus infection. At the level of the study: Public TCR beta signatures indicated both CMV infection and matching HLA type. Study-level findings and limits: Clonotypes of TCR beta that were HLA-C-restricted and CMV-specific dominated the ex vivo response.

This CDR3 contains 14 residues. V lost 3 bases, J lost 2 bases, and 9 bases lay in between. Germline V gene lookup returns CDR1 LNHDA and CDR2 SQIVND (reference sequence). Comment on this clonotype: The target antigen is unknown.

TCRdb reanalysed the reads using MiXCR and keeps one entry per CDR3 protein. Altogether a few hundred thousand distinct CDR3 sequences are present, 30% to 40% being singletons, with the ten largest covering roughly a sixth. The sequences come from cultured PBMCs, collected from culture after CMV antigen stimulation. The chain carries TRBV19 and TRBJ2-3; D is undetermined. The receptor was derived from a human donor in good health (CMV status not recorded). Some clones in this sample may be carry-over from other donors' samples. The CDR3 protein is CASSMMEYTDTQYF. In DNA form, the CDR3 reads TGTGCCAGTAGTATGATGGAATACACAGATACGCAGTATTTT. Complete variable domain (other parts from reference TRBV19 and TRBJ2-3): DGGITQSPKYLFRKEGQNVTLSCEQNLNHDAMYWYRQDPGQGLRLIYYSQIVNDFQKGDIAEGYSVSREKKESFPLTVTSAQKNPTAFYLCASSMMEYTDTQYFGPGTRLTVL.